This T cell receptor (beta chain) was profiled in a study of blood T cell repertoires in COVID-19. Using immunoSEQ multiplex PCR, the repertoire was profiled, and TCRdb retains in-frame clones only, with some absent. In the table there are approximately 56,000 clones, around 82% of which are singletons. Germline trimming cut 5 bases from V and 0 bases from J; bases unmatched to any gene: 6. Germline V lookup: CDR1 MNHEY, CDR2 SMNVEV (reference sequence). The CDR3 has 15 amino acids. This chain links TRBV27 with TRBJ2-7; TRBD1 aligns across 8 bases. This receptor was identified in a woman of 80 years or more with COVID-19, enrolled during active disease. Input material: peripheral blood. DNA for the CDR3: TGTGCCAGCAGTCAAAGGGGGACAGGCTCCTACGAGCAGTACTTC. Protein sequence: CASSQRGTGSYEQYF.